This T cell receptor beta chain was documented in a study of spatial heterogeneity in lung cancer. Study-wide background: Patients with untreated early-stage non-small cell lung cancer, numbering roughly 69, were the donors. Study findings and constraints: Follow-up blood showed ubiquitous expanded tumor TCRs less than blood at resection did.

This clonotype was counted at least ten times. Its specificity is not known. As to time point: blood at routine non-recurrence follow-up after resection. The study tagged each TCR cDNA molecule with a unique molecular identifier. Using its own MiXCR run on the 5' RACE reads, TCRdb lists one record per CDR3 protein. Of 35,000 to 45,000 distinct CDR3 sequences in the sample, 6.5% to 9.5% were seen once. Trimming pared 0 bases from V and 2 bases from J, leaving 9 bases between. The CDR3 totals 14 residues. Germline CDR1 and CDR2: SGDLS and YYNGEE. The sample was PBMCs, taken at follow-up. This chain joins TRBV9 and TRBJ2-7; possible D gene TRBD2, 5 bases. The sequence was collected from a male donor with early-stage non-small cell lung cancer. CDR3 amino acids: CASSVGTGTYEQYF. CDR3 bases: TGTGCCAGCAGCGTAGGTACCGGGACCTACGAGCAGTACTTC.